The next 15 T cell receptor beta chains were all read from a single sample in a study of blood T cell repertoires in COVID-19. The method was immunoSEQ multiplex PCR; TCRdb's version includes in-frame clones alone and lacks a portion of them. The sample has 150,000 to 200,000 clones, around 81% seen once; the top ten hold approximately 6%. The sample comprised PBMCs or T cells enriched from blood (not recorded which). The source is a man between 40 and 49 years old who had recovered from COVID-19.

The rearrangement uses TRBV6-5 and TRBJ1-2, with 7 bases fitting TRBD1. Germline CDR1 reads MNHEY; CDR2 reads SVGAGI. Trimming cost V 6 bases and J 3 bases; bases outside gene matches: 4. This CDR3 region has 13 residues. The CDR3 here is CASSRGQDYGYTF. DNA for the CDR3: TGTGCCAGCAGCCGTGGACAGGACTATGGCTACACCTTC.

V is TRBV6-1 and J is TRBJ2-5; possible D gene TRBD1, 6 bases. CDR1 MNHNS and CDR2 SASEGT come from the germline V gene. Trimming cost V 1 base and J 1 base, with 19 bases left between them. The CDR3 spans 18 residues. The CDR3: CASSEEPAVTGPQETQYF. As DNA, the CDR3 is TGTGCCAGCAGTGAAGAACCCGCGGTAACAGGGCCCCAAGAGACCCAGTACTTC.

This chain connects TRBV30 to TRBJ1-1; D gene unclear. Per germline, CDR1 GTSNPN and CDR2 SVGIG (reference sequence). V lost 1 base, J lost 0 bases, and 6 bases lay in between. This CDR3 has 13 amino acids. The CDR3 sequence: CAWSAQMNTEAFF. The CDR3 DNA reads TGTGCCTGGAGTGCGCAGATGAACACTGAAGCTTTCTTT.

The chain is built from TRBV5-6 and TRBJ1-1, with 8 bases fitting TRBD1. The CDR3 covers 12 residues. The V segment lost 2 bases and the J segment 10 bases; nucleotides outside the gene matches: 4. The germline V gene has CDR1 SGHDT and CDR2 YYEEEE. DNA for the CDR3: TGTGCCAGCAGCTTTGGGACAGGTAGAGCTTTCTTT. Translated: CASSFGTGRAFF.

Written as DNA, the CDR3 is TGTGCCAGCAGTTTAAAACTGAATACGCAGTATTTT. The encoded protein is CASSLKLNTQYF. The genes are TRBV27 and TRBJ2-3; D unclear. V was pared by 2 bases and J by 7 bases, with 7 bases between. The CDR3 runs 12 residues. CDR1 and CDR2 (germline): MNHEY, SMNVEV (reference sequence).

V and J are TRBV30 and TRBJ2-7, with 7 bases matching TRBD2. The CDR3 has 14 amino acids. V shed 5 bases, J shed 1 base, and the junction held 8 bases outside the gene matches. The germline V gene has CDR1 GTSNPN and CDR2 SVGIG (reference sequence). The CDR3 reads CAWSSGLLSYEQYF. The CDR3 DNA reads as TGTGCCTGGTCCTCGGGACTACTTTCCTACGAGCAGTACTTC.

Only a few counts were recorded for this clone. V is TRBV7-2 and J is TRBJ1-2, with D perhaps TRBD1 (5 bases). The CDR3 spans 16 residues. Trimming pared 5 bases from V and 2 bases from J, leaving 18 bases between. The germline CDR1 and CDR2 sequences are SGHTA and FQGNSA. The CDR3 DNA is TGTGCCAGCAGCCCCGGGGGATTGGGACGGAACTATGGCTACACCTTC. Translated, it gives CASSPGGLGRNYGYTF.

The V and J genes are TRBV2 and TRBJ1-1; D is possibly TRBD1 (5 bases). This CDR3 comprises 13 residues. The germline V gene has CDR1 SNHLY and CDR2 FYNNEI. V gave up 6 bases and J gave up 0 bases, with 8 bases separating them. The CDR3 sequence: CASRTDMNTEAFF. CDR3 bases: TGTGCCAGCAGGACAGATATGAACACTGAAGCTTTCTTT.

This chain connects TRBV2 to TRBJ2-7; tentative D call: TRBD2 (5 bases). The germline V and J ends were trimmed by 7 bases and 3 bases, with 16 bases remaining between them. Germline loops: CDR1 SNHLY, CDR2 FYNNEI. There are 14 residues in the CDR3. CDR3 coding DNA: TGTGCCAGCACCTCTAGCTTGGATTACTACGAGCAGTACGTC. This gives the protein CASTSSLDYYEQYV.

The genes are TRBV4-1 and TRBJ2-7, with 7 bases lining up with TRBD1. Germline CDR1 and CDR2: MGHRA and YSYEKL. The V gene end was trimmed by 4 bases and the J gene end by 5 bases; junction bases not matched to a gene: 11. The CDR3 sequence is 15 residues long. CDR3: CASSPQQGTVDEQYF. DNA for the CDR3: TGCGCCAGCAGCCCGCAACAGGGGACGGTGGACGAGCAGTACTTC.

For this clone: With a much larger clone just one base away, this may be a read error. The CDR3 DNA reads TGTGCCAGCAGCTTGAGGGGGCCCGGGGAGCAGTACTTC. This codes for CASSLRGPGEQYF. The rearrangement uses TRBV5-8 and TRBJ2-7; 7 bases fit TRBD1. The V and J ends lost 1 base and 7 bases, in that order; junction bases with no gene match: 5. The CDR3 loop spans 13 amino acids. Germline assignment: CDR1 SGHTS and CDR2 YDEGEE.

V and J are TRBV10-3 and TRBJ2-3; 10 bases align to TRBD2. The J segment lost 2 bases and the V segment lost 3 bases, leaving 2 bases of the junction unmatched. Germline values: CDR1 ENHRY, CDR2 SYGVKD. This CDR3 comprises 15 residues. As DNA, the CDR3 is TGTGCCATCAGTGAAACTAGCGGGATCACAGATACGCAGTATTTT. This translates into CAISETSGITDTQYF.

The rearrangement uses TRBV19 and TRBJ2-3; 12 positions match TRBD1. Germline V gene lookup returns CDR1 LNHDA and CDR2 SQIVND (reference sequence). Trimming removed 6 bases from V and 4 bases from J; junction bases left unmatched: 8. The CDR3 consists of 16 residues. The chain's CDR3 is CASRREGQGAADTQYF. The CDR3 DNA sequence: TGTGCCAGTAGGCGGGAGGGACAGGGGGCTGCAGATACGCAGTATTTT.

The J gene is TRBJ1-5, the V gene TRBV7-8; D is unresolved. Germline V gene sequence: CDR1 SGHVS, CDR2 FQNEAQ. The CDR3 runs to 14 residues. The germline V and J ends were trimmed by 5 bases and 5 bases, with 13 bases remaining between them. The CDR3 is CASSRRLGDQPQHF. The CDR3 DNA follows: TGTGCCAGCAGCCGTAGACTCGGGGATCAGCCCCAGCATTTT.

The J gene is TRBJ1-1, the V gene TRBV6-5; 7 positions agree with TRBD1. The CDR3 contains 14 residues. CDR1 and CDR2 from the germline V gene are MNHEY and SVGAGI. Trimming took 6 bases from V and 5 from J; bases not matched to a gene: 9. The DNA of the CDR3 is TGTGCCAGCAGGGCCTATACAGGGGAAACTGAAGCTTTCTTT. Amino acids: CASRAYTGETEAFF.